Sequencing of this T cell receptor beta chain was carried out in a study of blood T cell repertoires in COVID-19. Overall study context: Samples taken during acute and convalescent COVID-19 were collected in the United States, Italy and Spain. From T cells, B-cell-depleted T cells, or PBMCs came the material, which was cDNA or gDNA.

This CDR3 contains 15 residues. The trim removed 4 bases at V and 7 bases at J, leaving 7 bases unmatched. Germline assignment: CDR1 LNHDA and CDR2 SQIVND (reference sequence). Profiling relied on immunoSEQ multiplex PCR, and the TCRdb table lists in-frame clones only, not all of them. Among 15,000 to 20,000 clones listed, around 85% were seen once. Sequencing was done on a sample of peripheral blood. This TCR derives from a middle-aged man with active or convalescent COVID-19. The chain couples TRBV19 to TRBJ2-4, with TRBD1 matching over 10 bases. CDR3 in DNA: TGTGCCAGTAGTACCCGACAGGGGGCGCGGAACATTCAGTACTTC. Residues: CASSTRQGARNIQYF.